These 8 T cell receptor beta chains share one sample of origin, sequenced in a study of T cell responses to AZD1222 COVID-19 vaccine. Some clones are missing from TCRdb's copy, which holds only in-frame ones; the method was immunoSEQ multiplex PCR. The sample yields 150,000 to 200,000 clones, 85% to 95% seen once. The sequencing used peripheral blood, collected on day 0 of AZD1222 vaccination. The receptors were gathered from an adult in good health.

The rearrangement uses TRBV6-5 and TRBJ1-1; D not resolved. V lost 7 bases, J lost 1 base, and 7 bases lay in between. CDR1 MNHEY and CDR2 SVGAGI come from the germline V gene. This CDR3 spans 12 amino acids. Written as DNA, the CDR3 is TGTGCCAGCATGAAGGGGAACACTGAAGCTTTCTTT. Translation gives CASMKGNTEAFF.

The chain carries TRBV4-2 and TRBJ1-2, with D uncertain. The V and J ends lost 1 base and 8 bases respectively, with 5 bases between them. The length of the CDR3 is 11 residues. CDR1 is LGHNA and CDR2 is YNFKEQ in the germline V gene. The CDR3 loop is CASSQAGGYTF. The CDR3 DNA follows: TGTGCCAGCAGCCAAGCGGGGGGCTACACCTTC.

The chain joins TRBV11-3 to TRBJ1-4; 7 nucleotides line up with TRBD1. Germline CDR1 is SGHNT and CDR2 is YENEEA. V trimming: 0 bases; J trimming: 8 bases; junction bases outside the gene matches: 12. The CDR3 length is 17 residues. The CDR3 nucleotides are TGTGCCAGCAGCTTAGAGACTTTCACAGGGGTCGGAGAAAAACTGTTTTTT. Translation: CASSLETFTGVGEKLFF.

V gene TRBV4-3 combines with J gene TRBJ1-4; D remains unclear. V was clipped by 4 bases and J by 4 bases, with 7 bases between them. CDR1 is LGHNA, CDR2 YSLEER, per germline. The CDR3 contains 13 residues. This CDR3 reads CASSRAINEKLFF. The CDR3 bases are TGCGCCAGCAGCCGAGCAATTAATGAAAAACTGTTTTTT.

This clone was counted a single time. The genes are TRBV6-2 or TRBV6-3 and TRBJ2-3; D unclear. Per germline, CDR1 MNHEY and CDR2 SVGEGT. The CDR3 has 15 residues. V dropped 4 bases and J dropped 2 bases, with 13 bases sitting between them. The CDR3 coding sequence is TGTGCCAGCAGTTCGTTGAAGGGAAACACAGATACGCAGTATTTT. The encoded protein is CASSSLKGNTDTQYF.

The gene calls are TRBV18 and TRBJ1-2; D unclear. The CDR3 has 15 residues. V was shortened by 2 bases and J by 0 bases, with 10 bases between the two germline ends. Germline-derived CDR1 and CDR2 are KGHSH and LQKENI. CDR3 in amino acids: CASSPSGNANYGYTF. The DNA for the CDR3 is TGTGCCAGCTCACCATCAGGCAATGCTAACTATGGCTACACCTTC.

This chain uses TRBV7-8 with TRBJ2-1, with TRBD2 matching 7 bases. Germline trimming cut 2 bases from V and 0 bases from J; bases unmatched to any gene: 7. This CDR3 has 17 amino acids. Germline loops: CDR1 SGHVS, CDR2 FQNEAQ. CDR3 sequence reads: CASSLYEAGVSYNEQFF. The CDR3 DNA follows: TGTGCCAGCAGCTTATATGAGGCGGGGGTCTCCTACAATGAGCAGTTCTTC.

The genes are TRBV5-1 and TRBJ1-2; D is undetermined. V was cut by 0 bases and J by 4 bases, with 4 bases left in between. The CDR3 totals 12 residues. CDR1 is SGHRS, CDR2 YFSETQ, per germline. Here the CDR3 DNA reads TGCGCCAGCAGCTTGGACATCTATGGCTACACCTTC. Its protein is CASSLDIYGYTF.